The TCR beta chain under discussion was sequenced for a study of vaccination effects on CD4 cells after COVID-19. In regard to this clone: No antigen is known for it.

The germline V gene has CDR1 SGHNT and CDR2 YYREEE (reference sequence). After removal of 2 bases from V and 7 bases from J, the junction contained 6 bases not matched to a gene. The CDR3 totals 15 residues. Within the ViraFEST assay, antigen-specific CD4+ T cells underwent expansion with viral peptide pools prior to sequencing. Cultured cells yielded isolated CD4+ T cells after around 10 days. Two doses of BNT162b2 or mRNA-1273 vaccine were administered to participants. A few million PBMC per well were cultured with approximately 9.7 IU/ml IL-2 and roughly 10 ug/ml peptides. Clones were sequenced by immunoSEQ multiplex PCR, and TCRdb holds only the in-frame ones, with some missing. The sample lists approximately 24,000 clones, 77% occurring once.

The sequences come from CD4+ T cells from PBMCs cultured with HCoV-NL63 spike peptides, collected after COVID-19 vaccination. This clonotype originated in a human donor who received a COVID-19 vaccine. This chain connects TRBV5-4 to TRBJ2-1; 10 bases agree with TRBD2. In DNA, the CDR3 is TGTGCCAGCAGCTTAGCGGGAGGGCCAGGGAATGAGCAGTTCTTC. Protein: CASSLAGGPGNEQFF.